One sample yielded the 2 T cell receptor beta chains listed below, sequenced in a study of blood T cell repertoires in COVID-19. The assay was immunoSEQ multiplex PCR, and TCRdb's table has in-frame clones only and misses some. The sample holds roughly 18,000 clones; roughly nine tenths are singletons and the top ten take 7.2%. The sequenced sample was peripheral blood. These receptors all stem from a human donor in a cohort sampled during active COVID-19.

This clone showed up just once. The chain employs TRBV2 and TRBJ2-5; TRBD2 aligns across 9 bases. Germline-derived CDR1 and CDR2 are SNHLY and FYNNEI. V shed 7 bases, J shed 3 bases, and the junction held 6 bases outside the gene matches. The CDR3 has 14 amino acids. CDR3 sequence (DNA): TGTGCCAGCAACCTAGCGGGAAGTAAAGAGACCCAGTACTTC. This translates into CASNLAGSKETQYF.

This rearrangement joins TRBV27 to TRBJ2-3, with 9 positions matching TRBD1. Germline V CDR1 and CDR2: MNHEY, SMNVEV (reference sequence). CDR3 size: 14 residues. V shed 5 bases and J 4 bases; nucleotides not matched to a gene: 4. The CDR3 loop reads CASSPRQGADTQYF. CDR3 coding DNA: TGTGCCAGCAGTCCCCGACAGGGGGCAGATACGCAGTATTTT.